This T cell receptor (beta chain) was profiled in a study of T cell changes during pregnancy in multiple sclerosis. The CDR3 is 13 amino acids. In germline, CDR1 is SEHNR, CDR2 FQNEAQ (reference sequence). Trimming stripped 0 bases from V and 8 bases from J, with 8 bases between. Clones were sequenced by immunoSEQ multiplex PCR, and TCRdb holds only the in-frame ones, with some missing. The top ten clones hold approximately 0.75% of a sample with 77,000 or so clones, roughly 93% of them seen once. This chain connects TRBV7-9 to TRBJ2-1; the D gene is possibly TRBD1 (5 bases). This TCR came from a female donor in good health, enrolled as a control in a pregnancy study. The sample in question was peripheral blood, obtained in the second trimester of pregnancy. Here the CDR3 reads CASSLARADEQFF. CDR3 bases: TGTGCCAGCAGCTTAGCCAGGGCGGATGAGCAGTTCTTC.